This passage covers 9 T cell receptor beta chains from one sample sequenced in a study of molecular identifiers for immune sequencing clone quantification. TCRdb independently ran MiXCR on the PCR reads; one entry per CDR3 protein. This table holds under 650,000 distinct CDR3 sequences, just under 20% found once. Sequencing was carried out using naive CD8+ T cells from blood, with Jurkat cell RNA spiked in. Sample subset: FACS-sorted CD8+CD4-CCR7+CD45RA+ naive T cells. These receptors were obtained from a human donor in good health. Some libraries in this study had Jurkat cell RNA spiked in.

This clonotype was seen repeatedly, ten times or more. CDR3 nucleotides: TGTGCCAGCAGTGATGCAACTAATGAAAAACTGTTTTTT. Protein sequence: CASSDATNEKLFF. The chain joins TRBV27 to TRBJ1-4; D unclear. Germline V gives CDR1 MNHEY, CDR2 SMNVEV (reference sequence). The CDR3 spans 13 residues. Between the trimmed V and J ends, which lost 5 bases and 0 bases, there was a span of 4 bases.

Ten or more counts support this clonotype. The chain combines TRBV4-2 with TRBJ1-1; no clear D gene. CDR3 length: 16 residues. Between the trimmed V and J ends, which lost 0 bases and 0 bases, there was a span of 11 bases. The germline V gene encodes CDR1 LGHNA and CDR2 YNFKEQ. The CDR3 here is CASSQEDGLLNTEAFF. In DNA, the CDR3 is TGTGCCAGCAGCCAAGAGGACGGACTGCTGAACACTGAAGCTTTCTTT.

This chain connects TRBV6-2 or TRBV6-3 to TRBJ2-5, with a tentative D call TRBD2 (5 bases). The CDR3 is made up of 14 amino acids. Per germline, CDR1 MNHEY and CDR2 SVGEGT. Between the trimmed V and J ends, which lost 3 bases and 1 base, there was a span of 9 bases. The CDR3 nucleotides are TGTGCCAGCAGTTATGCGGGCGTCCAAGAGACCCAGTACTTC. Translated, it gives CASSYAGVQETQYF.

This clonotype came up a few times. The V gene is TRBV12-3 or TRBV12-4, the J gene TRBJ2-7; D not resolved. The CDR3 runs 13 residues. V was pared by 4 bases and J by 7 bases, with 14 bases between. CDR3 residues: CASSSPPGVEQYF. CDR3 in DNA: TGTGCCAGCAGTTCCCCCCCAGGCGTGGAGCAGTACTTC.

This rearrangement joins TRBV3-2 to TRBJ2-5. TRBV3-2 is a listed pseudogene. The CDR3 covers 17 residues. The CDR3, as DNA: TGTGCCAGCAGCCCCACGCTCGTACTGGACCCGAAAGAGACCCTGTACTTC. This gives the protein CASSPTLVLDPKETLYF.

The V gene is TRBV10-2, the J gene TRBJ2-2; 8 nucleotides agree with TRBD2. Germline V gene data show CDR1 as WSHSY and CDR2 as SAAADI. Losses at the gene ends were 6 bases for V and 4 bases for J; bases not matched to a gene: 10. CDR3 length: 16 amino acids. The CDR3: CASSGSGTRGTGELFF. CDR3 nucleotide sequence: TGCGCCAGCAGCGGTTCGGGGACTAGGGGCACCGGGGAGCTGTTTTTT.

This clonotype showed up many times. The chain couples TRBV7-9 to TRBJ2-7; D unclear. The V end was cut by 5 bases, the J end by 2 bases, with 7 bases between. Germline V gene lookup returns CDR1 SEHNR and CDR2 FQNEAQ (reference sequence). This CDR3 has 12 amino acids. Here the CDR3 DNA reads TGTGCCAGCAGCCCAGCCACCTACGAGCAGTACTTC. As protein: CASSPATYEQYF.

A word on this clonotype: This sequence may be a read error, since a much larger clone differs from it by one base. The rearrangement joins TRBV12-3 or TRBV12-4 to TRBJ2-1; weak D call: TRBD2 (5 bases). CDR3 length: 15 amino acids. The CDR3 spells CVSSPIGGDPNEQFF. The CDR3 DNA sequence: TGTGTCAGCAGTCCTATAGGAGGCGACCCCAATGAGCAGTTCTTC.

This clonotype was detected a few times. The chain combines TRBV9 with TRBJ2-3, with D possibly being TRBD2 (5 bases). V dropped 0 bases and J dropped 3 bases, with 11 bases sitting between them. Germline loops: CDR1 SGDLS, CDR2 YYNGEE. There are 15 residues in the CDR3. The CDR3 DNA sequence: TGTGCCAGCAGCGTAGCTACGTGGGAGACAGATACGCAGTATTTT. It specifies CASSVATWETDTQYF.